This is a list of T cell receptor beta chains from one sample in a study of shared clonotypes between healthy human individuals. Here immunoSEQ multiplex PCR was the method, and the copy in TCRdb shows in-frame clones only, minus some. In the table there are roughly 700,000 clones, around 74% of which are singletons. Specimen: memory CD4+ T cells sorted from blood. The receptors derive from a woman under 40 in good health. The CDR3 runs from the conserved cysteine through the conserved F or W. A D gene is named only where the DNA matches it firmly. Part of the rows lack a size; the others show once, few, many or a class for expanded clones.

>TRBD1|TRBV28|NA|15|TRBJ2-3
CASRIGGQGADTQYF
TGTGCCAGCCGAATAGGGGGACAGGGGGCAGATACGCAGTATTTT
>NA|TRBV2|few|14|TRBJ2-7
CASSDGVVPNEQYF
TGTGCCAGCAGTGATGGGGTCGTCCCGAACGAGCAGTACTTC
>TRBD1|TRBV10-3|many|13|TRBJ2-1
CAIRGTGGNEQFF
TGTGCCATCAGGGGGACAGGGGGCAATGAGCAGTTCTTC
>TRBD1|TRBV29-1|NA|13|TRBJ2-5
CSGTGQGTETQYF
TGCAGCGGCACCGGACAGGGAACGGAGACCCAGTACTTC
>TRBD1|TRBV11-1|NA|16|TRBJ2-7
CASSSVRTGRTYEQYF
TGTGCCAGCAGCTCCGTTCGGACAGGTCGAACCTACGAGCAGTACTTC
>NA|TRBV11-1|once|11|TRBJ2-1
CASRERNEQFF
TGTGCCAGCAGAGAACGGAATGAGCAGTTCTTC
>NA|TRBV14|few|13|TRBJ2-1
CASSRENINEQFF
TGTGCCAGCAGCCGAGAAAACATTAATGAGCAGTTCTTC
>TRBD1|TRBV9|NA|15|TRBJ1-3
CASSVDIRQGDTIYF
TGTGCCAGCAGCGTAGACATCCGACAGGGGGACACCATATATTTT
>NA|TRBV7-9|few|14|TRBJ1-4
CASSLGGVNEKLFF
TGTGCCAGCAGCTTAGGGGGGGTTAATGAAAAACTGTTTTTT
>TRBD1|TRBV2|many|15|TRBJ2-5
CASSTEGQGQETQYF
TGTGCCAGCAGCACGGAGGGACAGGGACAAGAGACCCAGTACTTC
>TRBD2|TRBV2|NA|14|TRBJ2-7
CASSVERESYEQYF
TGTGCCAGCAGTGTAGAGCGGGAGTCCTACGAGCAGTACTTC
>NA|TRBV11-2|NA|15|TRBJ2-7
CASSLAGVPNYEQYF
TGTGCCAGCAGCCTAGCTGGGGTCCCTAACTACGAGCAGTACTTC
>TRBD1|TRBV7-2|NA|13|TRBJ1-2
CASSLGQGYGYTF
TGTGCCAGCAGCTTAGGACAGGGCTATGGCTACACCTTC
>NA|TRBV15|NA|13|TRBJ1-2
CATSRDNNYGYTF
TGTGCCACCAGCAGAGATAATAACTATGGCTACACCTTC
>TRBD2|TRBV5-1|NA|18|TRBJ2-3
CASSHGTSGRAYTDTQYF
TGCGCCAGCAGCCACGGGACTAGCGGGAGGGCATATACAGATACGCAGTATTTT
>TRBD2|TRBV29-1|NA|14|TRBJ2-3
CSVEGGAGDDTQYF
TGCAGCGTGGAGGGTGGGGCGGGAGACGATACGCAGTATTTT
>NA|TRBV5-5|NA|14|TRBJ1-1
CASSLVGPDTEAFF
TGTGCCAGCAGCTTGGTAGGACCGGACACTGAAGCTTTCTTT
>NA|TRBV13|few|16|TRBJ2-1
CASSRPVAQEINEQFF
TGTGCCAGCAGCCGCCCGGTAGCCCAAGAGATCAATGAGCAGTTCTTC
>TRBD2|TRBV27|NA|17|TRBJ2-2
CASSLYPPSGFTGELFF
TGTGCCAGCAGTTTGTACCCCCCTAGCGGGTTTACCGGGGAGCTGTTTTTT
>TRBD2|TRBV7-2|NA|14|TRBJ2-1
CASSLAGGYNEQFF
TGTGCCAGCAGCTTAGCCGGGGGGTACAATGAGCAGTTCTTC
>TRBD1|TRBV28|NA|14|TRBJ1-5
CASSTGGVRQPQHF
TGTGCCAGCAGTACAGGGGGCGTTCGTCAGCCCCAGCATTTT
>TRBD2|TRBV5-1|NA|18|TRBJ2-7
CASSLVGSGSGGSYEQYF
TGCGCCAGCAGCTTGGTTGGTAGCGGGAGTGGGGGGTCCTACGAGCAGTACTTC
>TRBD2|TRBV5-4|NA|16|TRBJ2-1
CASSRGTSGSGDEQFF
TGTGCCAGCAGTCGCGGGACTAGCGGGAGTGGGGATGAGCAGTTCTTC
>TRBD1|TRBV25-1|NA|15|TRBJ2-7
CASSGAGTGAYEQYF
TGTGCCAGCAGTGGCGCCGGGACAGGGGCCTACGAGCAGTACTTC
>NA|TRBV20-1|NA|10|TRBJ2-5
CSAGVKTQYF
TGCAGTGCTGGGGTTAAGACCCAGTACTTC
>NA|TRBV21-1|NA|15|TRBJ2-3
CASSKLLGSADTQYF
TGTGCCAGCAGCAAACTACTCGGGAGCGCAGATACGCAGTATTTT
>NA|TRBV20-1|few|11|TRBJ2-5
CSARLGETQYF
TGCAGTGCTAGATTAGGGGAGACCCAGTACTTC
>NA|TRBV9|NA|11|TRBJ2-1
CASSVEDEQFF
TGTGCCAGCAGCGTAGAGGATGAGCAGTTCTTC
>NA|TRBV30|NA|13|TRBJ2-5
CAWSGDDGETQYF
TGTGCCTGGAGTGGAGACGACGGGGAGACCCAGTACTTC
>TRBD1|TRBV5-1|NA|16|TRBJ1-4
CASSPRTGQGYEKLFF
TGCGCCAGCAGCCCGCGAACGGGACAGGGCTATGAAAAACTGTTTTTT
>TRBD1|TRBV2|NA|13|TRBJ2-7
CASNNRGSYEQYF
TGTGCCAGCAATAACAGGGGATCTTACGAGCAGTACTTC
>TRBD2|TRBV5-1|NA|18|TRBJ2-3
CASSTSLAGGTATDTQYF
TGCGCCAGCAGCACCTCTTTAGCGGGAGGGACGGCGACAGATACGCAGTATTTT
>TRBD1|TRBV5-1|NA|15|TRBJ1-2
CASSSDRGHNYGYTF
TGCGCCAGCAGCTCAGACAGGGGGCATAACTATGGCTACACCTTC
>TRBD2|TRBV5-6|NA|14|TRBJ2-7
CASSLRIAGYEQYF
TGTGCCAGCAGCTTGAGGATAGCGGGATACGAGCAGTACTTC
>NA|TRBV6-1|NA|14|TRBJ1-5
CASSPDYSNQPQHF
TGTGCCAGCAGTCCGGATTATAGCAATCAGCCCCAGCATTTT
>NA|TRBV7-6|NA|13|TRBJ2-7
CASSRGEDYEQYF
TGTGCCAGCAGTAGGGGAGAAGACTACGAGCAGTACTTC
>NA|TRBV7-6|many|14|TRBJ2-7
CASSPGPAFGEQYF
TGTGCCAGCAGCCCGGGCCCCGCGTTCGGCGAGCAGTACTTC
>NA|TRBV21-1|NA|16|TRBJ1-5
CASSTGTVRFNQPQHF
TGTGCCAGCAGCACCGGGACAGTGAGATTCAATCAGCCCCAGCATTTT
>NA|TRBV5-5|many|14|TRBJ2-3
CASSLGRLGDTQYF
TGTGCCAGCAGCTTGGGGAGGTTAGGAGATACGCAGTATTTT
>NA|TRBV5-8|NA|17|TRBJ2-2
CASSLFALRANTGELFF
TGTGCCAGCAGCTTGTTTGCGCTCAGAGCGAACACCGGGGAGCTGTTTTTT
>TRBD1|TRBV6-1|NA|17|TRBJ2-3
CASSEAGRGLWGDTQYF
TGTGCCAGCAGTGAAGCGGGCAGGGGGCTGTGGGGAGATACGCAGTATTTT
>NA|TRBV7-9|few|15|TRBJ1-4
CASSLLGHGGEKLFF
TGTGCCAGCAGCTTACTTGGGCACGGGGGTGAAAAACTGTTTTTT
>NA|TRBV4-1|NA|17|TRBJ2-6
CASSQGTDLWGANVLTF
TGCGCCAGCAGCCAAGGGACCGACCTTTGGGGGGCCAACGTCCTGACTTTC
>NA|TRBV2|NA|14|TRBJ1-5
CASTLESGNQPQHF
TGTGCCAGCACACTTGAGTCGGGGAATCAGCCCCAGCATTTT
>NA|TRBV6-1|NA|15|TRBJ1-1
CASSERARGGTEAFF
TGTGCCAGCAGTGAAAGGGCGAGAGGGGGCACTGAAGCTTTCTTT
>TRBD2|TRBV6-1|NA|14|TRBJ2-7
CASSELAGSYEQYF
TGTGCCAGCAGTGAACTAGCGGGATCCTACGAGCAGTACTTC
>TRBD1|TRBV28|NA|15|TRBJ1-2
CASSPPGQANYGYTF
TGTGCCAGCAGTCCCCCTGGACAGGCTAACTATGGCTACACCTTC
>TRBD2|TRBV6-5|NA|14|TRBJ2-7
CASRTPSGTYEQYF
TGTGCCAGCAGGACTCCTAGCGGGACTTACGAGCAGTACTTC
>NA|TRBV27|NA|16|TRBJ1-1
CASSLYGDLGNTEAFF
TGTGCCAGCAGTTTATACGGGGACCTGGGGAACACTGAAGCTTTCTTT
>NA|TRBV29-1|NA|12|TRBJ2-7
CSVEGAGYEQYF
TGCAGCGTTGAAGGAGCAGGGTACGAGCAGTACTTC
>NA|TRBV6-5|NA|13|TRBJ2-7
CASGRSGLHEQYF
TGTGCCAGCGGGAGGAGCGGGCTACACGAGCAGTACTTC
>TRBD1|TRBV4-1|NA|15|TRBJ2-2
CASSQPTGKSGELFF
TGCGCCAGCAGCCAACCGACAGGGAAGTCCGGGGAGCTGTTTTTT
>TRBD2|TRBV5-1|NA|16|TRBJ2-7
CASSHRGREGLYEQYF
TGCGCCAGCAGCCACCGGGGGCGGGAGGGCCTTTACGAGCAGTACTTC
>NA|TRBV29-1|NA|13|TRBJ1-3
CSVRTGSGNTIYF
TGCAGCGTAAGGACGGGCTCTGGAAACACCATATATTTT
>TRBD2|TRBV28|NA|15|TRBJ2-5
CASRSSGRAQETQYF
TGTGCCAGCAGATCTAGCGGGAGGGCCCAGGAGACCCAGTACTTC
>TRBD2|TRBV7-8|NA|15|TRBJ2-3
CASSLVAGGSDTQYF
TGTGCCAGCAGCTTAGTAGCGGGAGGCTCAGATACGCAGTATTTT